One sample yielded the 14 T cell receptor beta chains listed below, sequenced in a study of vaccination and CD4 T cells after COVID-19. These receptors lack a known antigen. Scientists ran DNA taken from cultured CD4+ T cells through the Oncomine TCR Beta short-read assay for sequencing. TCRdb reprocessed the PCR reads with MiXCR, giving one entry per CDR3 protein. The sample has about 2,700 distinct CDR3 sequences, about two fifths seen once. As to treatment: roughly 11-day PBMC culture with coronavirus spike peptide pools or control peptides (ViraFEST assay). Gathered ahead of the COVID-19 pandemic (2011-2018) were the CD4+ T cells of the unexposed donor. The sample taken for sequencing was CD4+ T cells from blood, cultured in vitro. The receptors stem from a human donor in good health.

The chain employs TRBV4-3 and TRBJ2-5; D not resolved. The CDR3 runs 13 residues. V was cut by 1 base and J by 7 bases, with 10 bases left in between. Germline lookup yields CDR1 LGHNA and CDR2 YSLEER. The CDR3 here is CASSQALVRTQYF. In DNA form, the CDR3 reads TGCGCCAGCAGCCAAGCGCTAGTTCGGACCCAGTACTTC.

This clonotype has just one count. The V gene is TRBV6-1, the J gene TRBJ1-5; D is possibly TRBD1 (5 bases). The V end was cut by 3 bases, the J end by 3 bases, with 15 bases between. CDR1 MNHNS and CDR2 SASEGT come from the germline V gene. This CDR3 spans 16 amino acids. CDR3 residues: CASSDWARGANQPQHF. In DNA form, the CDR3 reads TGTGCCAGCAGTGATTGGGCCCGAGGGGCCAATCAGCCCCAGCATTTT.

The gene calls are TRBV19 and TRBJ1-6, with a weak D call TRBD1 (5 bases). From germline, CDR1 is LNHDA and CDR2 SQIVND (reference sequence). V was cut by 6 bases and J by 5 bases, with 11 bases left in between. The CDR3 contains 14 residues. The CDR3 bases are TGTGCCAGTAGGACCGGGGCTAATAATTCACCCCTCCACTTT. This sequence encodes CASRTGANNSPLHF.

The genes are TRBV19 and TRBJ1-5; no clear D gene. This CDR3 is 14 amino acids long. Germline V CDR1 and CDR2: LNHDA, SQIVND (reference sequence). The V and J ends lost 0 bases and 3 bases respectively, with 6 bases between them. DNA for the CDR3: TGTGCCAGTAGTATAGACGGAAACAATCAGCCCCAGCATTTT. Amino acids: CASSIDGNNQPQHF.

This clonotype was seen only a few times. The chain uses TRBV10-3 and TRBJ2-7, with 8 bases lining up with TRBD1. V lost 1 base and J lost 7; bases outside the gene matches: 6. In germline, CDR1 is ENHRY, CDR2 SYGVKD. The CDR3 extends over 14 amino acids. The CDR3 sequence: CAISEFLQGGEQYF. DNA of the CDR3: TGTGCCATCAGTGAGTTTCTACAGGGGGGAGAGCAGTACTTC.

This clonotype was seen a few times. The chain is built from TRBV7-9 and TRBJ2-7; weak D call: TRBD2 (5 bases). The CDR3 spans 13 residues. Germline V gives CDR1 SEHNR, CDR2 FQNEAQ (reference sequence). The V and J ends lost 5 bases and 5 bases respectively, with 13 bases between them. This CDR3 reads CASSPRGPDEQYF. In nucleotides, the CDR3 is TGTGCCAGCAGCCCCAGAGGGCCTGACGAGCAGTACTTC.

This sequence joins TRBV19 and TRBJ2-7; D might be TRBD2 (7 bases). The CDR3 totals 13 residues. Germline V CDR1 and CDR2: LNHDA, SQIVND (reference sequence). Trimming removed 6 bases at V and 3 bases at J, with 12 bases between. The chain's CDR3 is CASSKGGGYEQYF. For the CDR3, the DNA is TGTGCCAGTAGCAAAGGGGGGGGCTACGAGCAGTACTTC.

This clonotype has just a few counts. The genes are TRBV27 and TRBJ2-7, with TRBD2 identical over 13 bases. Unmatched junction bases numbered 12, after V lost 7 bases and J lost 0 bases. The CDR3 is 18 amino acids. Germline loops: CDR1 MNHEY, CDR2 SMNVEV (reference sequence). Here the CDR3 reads CASTSLTSGGPTSYEQYF. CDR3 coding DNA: TGTGCCAGCACCTCCTTGACTAGCGGGGGGCCTACCTCCTACGAGCAGTACTTC.

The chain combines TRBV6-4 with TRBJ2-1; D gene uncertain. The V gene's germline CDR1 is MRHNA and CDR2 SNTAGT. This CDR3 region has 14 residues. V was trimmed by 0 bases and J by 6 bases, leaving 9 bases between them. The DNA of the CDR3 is TGTGCCAGCAGTGACTCGATGGGGTTCAATGAGCAGTTCTTC. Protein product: CASSDSMGFNEQFF.

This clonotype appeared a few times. The CDR3 here is CSAPDRGKNIQYF. The CDR3 DNA follows: TGCAGTGCTCCGGACAGGGGGAAAAACATTCAGTACTTC. The V call is TRBV20-1, the J call TRBJ2-4; 10 bases line up with TRBD1. The trim removed 5 bases at V and 4 bases at J, leaving 2 bases unmatched. The CDR3 loop spans 13 amino acids. The germline V gene has CDR1 DFQATT and CDR2 SNEGSKA (reference sequence).

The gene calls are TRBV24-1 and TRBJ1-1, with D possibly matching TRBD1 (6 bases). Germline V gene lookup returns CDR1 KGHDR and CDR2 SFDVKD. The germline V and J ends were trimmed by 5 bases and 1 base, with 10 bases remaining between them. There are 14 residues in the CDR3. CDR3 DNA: TGTGCCACCAGTGGCTGGGGGCCGAACACTGAAGCTTTCTTT. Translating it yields CATSGWGPNTEAFF.

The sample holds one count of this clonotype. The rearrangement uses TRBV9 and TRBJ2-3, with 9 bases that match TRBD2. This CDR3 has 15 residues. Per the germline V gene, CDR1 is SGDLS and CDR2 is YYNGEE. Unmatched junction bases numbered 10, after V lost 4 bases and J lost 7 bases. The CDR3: CASSPEAGGPYTQYF. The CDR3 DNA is TGTGCCAGCAGCCCAGAGGCGGGGGGGCCATATACGCAGTATTTT. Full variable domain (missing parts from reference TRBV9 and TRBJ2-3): DSGVTQTPKHLITATGQRVTLRCSPRSGDLSVYWYQQSLDQGLQFLIQYYNGEERAKGNILERFSAQQFPDLHSELNLSSLELGDSALYFCASSPEAGGPYTQYFGPGTRLTVL.

This CDR3 is CASSFPGTVNSPLHF. The CDR3 coding sequence is TGTGCCAGCAGCTTCCCCGGGACAGTAAATTCACCCCTCCACTTT. The V gene is TRBV7-8, the J gene TRBJ1-6, with 7 bases aligning to TRBD1. CDR3 length: 15 residues. Unmatched junction bases numbered 6, after V lost 3 bases and J lost 7 bases. CDR1 is SGHVS, CDR2 FQNEAQ, per germline.

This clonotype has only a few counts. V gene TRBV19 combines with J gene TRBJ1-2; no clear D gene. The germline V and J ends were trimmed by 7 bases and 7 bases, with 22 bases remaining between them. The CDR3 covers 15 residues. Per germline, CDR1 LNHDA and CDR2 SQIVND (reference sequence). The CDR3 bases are TGTGCCAGTACCCCCGGTCCCCGATCACGAACTGGCTACACCTTC. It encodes CASTPGPRSRTGYTF.